The rows below give T cell receptor beta chains drawn from one sample of a study of T cells in tumors and immune-related adverse events. The assay was immunoSEQ multiplex PCR, and TCRdb's table has in-frame clones only and misses some. The sample lists fewer than 25,000 clones, 80% to 95% seen once, with 1.3% to 1.5% in the top ten. This specimen was lymph node tissue, taken from a patient treated with anti-PD-1 therapy. Source of these receptors: a female donor with metastatic renal cell carcinoma. Both conserved end residues are part of each CDR3. The D gene is left open where the match is weak. Size is stated for part of the rows, as once, few or many counts, or as a class when the clone is expanded.

TRBJ1-2 | NA | TRBV14 | NA | CASSPGTYGYTF | TGTGCCAGCAGCCCAGGGACCTATGGCTACACCTTC
TRBJ2-7 | NA | TRBV28 | NA | CASKGLYEQYF | TGTGCCAGCAAGGGCCTGTACGAGCAGTACTTC
TRBJ2-5 | NA | TRBV5-1 | NA | CASSSYSQETQYF | TGCGCCAGCAGCTCCTACAGCCAAGAGACCCAGTACTTC
TRBJ1-2 | TRBD1 | TRBV6-5 | NA | CASSYSGTGRGYTF | TGTGCCAGCAGTTACTCTGGGACAGGGCGAGGCTACACCTTC
TRBJ2-7 | TRBD1 | TRBV6-5 | once | CASSYWRQGLGEQYF | TGTGCCAGCAGTTACTGGAGACAGGGTCTAGGCGAGCAGTACTTC
TRBJ2-7 | NA | TRBV5-6 | NA | CASSLRDYEQYF | TGTGCCAGCAGCCTACGGGACTACGAGCAGTACTTC
TRBJ2-1 | TRBD2 | TRBV4-3 | NA | CASSQEIGLAGFNNEQFF | TGCGCCAGCAGCCAAGAAATAGGACTAGCGGGTTTTAACAATGAGCAGTTCTTC
TRBJ2-7 | NA | TRBV6-6 | NA | CASSPPLTAGAYEQYF | TGTGCCAGCAGCCCTCCTTTAACGGCTGGCGCCTACGAGCAGTACTTC
TRBJ1-1 | TRBD1 | TRBV6-1 | NA | CASRTGQANTEAFF | TGTGCCAGCAGGACCGGACAGGCGAACACTGAAGCTTTCTTT
TRBJ1-1 | NA | TRBV6-5 | once | CASSYFRVGTEAFF | TGTGCCAGCAGTTACTTTCGCGTCGGCACTGAAGCTTTCTTT
TRBJ1-1 | NA | TRBV4-1 | NA | CASSQSNTEAFF | TGCGCCAGCAGCCAATCGAACACTGAAGCTTTCTTT
TRBJ2-1 | NA | TRBV2 | NA | CASTVHNEQFF | TGTGCCAGCACGGTCCACAATGAGCAGTTCTTC
TRBJ1-1 | NA | TRBV19 | NA | CASSFGTAGEAFF | TGTGCCAGTAGTTTTGGTACAGCCGGTGAAGCTTTCTTT
TRBJ2-7 | NA | TRBV15 | NA | CATSRDQGYEQYF | TGTGCCACCAGCAGAGATCAGGGGTACGAGCAGTACTTC
TRBJ1-1 | NA | TRBV11-1 | once | CASSLRRGGLGNEAFF | TGTGCCAGCAGCTTGCGGCGGGGGGGACTGGGAAATGAAGCTTTCTTT
TRBJ1-6 | NA | TRBV5-1 | NA | CASSVGGSGSPLHF | TGCGCCAGCAGCGTCGGGGGATCAGGGTCACCCCTCCACTTT
TRBJ2-1 | TRBD2 | TRBV7-2 | NA | CASSLNRLAGVNEQFF | TGTGCCAGCAGCCTAAATCGACTAGCGGGGGTAAATGAGCAGTTCTTC
TRBJ2-3 | NA | TRBV19 | NA | CASSEGADTQYF | TGTGCCAGTAGTGAAGGGGCAGATACGCAGTATTTT
TRBJ1-6 | NA | TRBV4-2 | NA | CASSQEARESPLHF | TGTGCCAGCAGCCAAGAGGCCAGGGAGTCACCCCTCCACTTT